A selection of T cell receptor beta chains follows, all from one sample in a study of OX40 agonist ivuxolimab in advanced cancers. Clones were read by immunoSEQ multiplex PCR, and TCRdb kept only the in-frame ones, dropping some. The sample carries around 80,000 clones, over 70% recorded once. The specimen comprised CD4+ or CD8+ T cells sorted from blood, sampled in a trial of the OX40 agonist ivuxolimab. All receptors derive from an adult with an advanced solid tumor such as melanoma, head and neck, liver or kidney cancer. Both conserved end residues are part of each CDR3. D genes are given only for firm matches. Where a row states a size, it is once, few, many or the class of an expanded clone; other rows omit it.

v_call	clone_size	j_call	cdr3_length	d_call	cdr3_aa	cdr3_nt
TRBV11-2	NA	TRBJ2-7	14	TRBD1	CASSLAQGLYEQYF	TGTGCCAGCAGCTTAGCACAGGGGCTCTACGAGCAGTACTTC
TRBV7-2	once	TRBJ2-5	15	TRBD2	CASSPGLAGLETQYF	TGTGCCAGCAGCCCGGGACTAGCGGGGTTAGAGACCCAGTACTTC
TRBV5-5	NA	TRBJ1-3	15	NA	CASSLFRAAGNTIYF	TGTGCCAGCAGCTTGTTCAGGGCGGCTGGAAACACCATATATTTT
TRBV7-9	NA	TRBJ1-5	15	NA	CASSLGDKKSQPQHF	TGTGCCAGCAGCTTAGGAGACAAGAAAAGTCAGCCCCAGCATTTT
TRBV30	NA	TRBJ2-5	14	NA	CAWSVEGATETQYF	TGTGCCTGGAGTGTGGAGGGGGCTACGGAGACCCAGTACTTC
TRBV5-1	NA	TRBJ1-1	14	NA	CASSPFTLNTEAFF	TGCGCCAGCAGCCCCTTCACACTGAACACTGAAGCTTTCTTT
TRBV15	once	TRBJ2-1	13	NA	CATSRDHYNEQFF	TGTGCCACCAGCAGAGACCACTACAATGAGCAGTTCTTC
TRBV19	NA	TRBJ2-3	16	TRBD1	CASSKQGGASTDTQYF	TGTGCCAGTAGTAAACAGGGGGGAGCTAGCACAGATACGCAGTATTTT
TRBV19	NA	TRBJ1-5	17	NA	CASSIDLGWGSDQPQHF	TGTGCCAGTAGTATAGACTTGGGGTGGGGTTCGGATCAGCCCCAGCATTTT
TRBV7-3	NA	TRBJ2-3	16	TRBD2	CASSFRLAGVQDTQYF	TGTGCCAGCAGCTTCCGACTAGCGGGAGTTCAAGATACGCAGTATTTT
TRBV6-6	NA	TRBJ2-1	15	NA	CASTPRARGMGEQFF	TGTGCCAGCACCCCCAGGGCGCGCGGAATGGGTGAGCAGTTCTTC
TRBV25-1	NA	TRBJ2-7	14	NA	CASSYGTLVDEQYF	TGTGCCAGCAGCTACGGGACCCTGGTCGACGAGCAGTACTTC
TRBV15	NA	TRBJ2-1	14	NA	CATSPNLASNEQFF	TGTGCCACCAGTCCTAATCTAGCCTCCAATGAGCAGTTCTTC
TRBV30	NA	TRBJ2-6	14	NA	CAWSQGTGANVLTF	TGTGCCTGGAGTCAGGGTACCGGGGCCAACGTCCTGACTTTC
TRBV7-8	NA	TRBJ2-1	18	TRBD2	CASSSGLAPARHYNEQFF	TGTGCCAGCAGCTCGGGACTAGCGCCTGCTCGGCATTACAATGAGCAGTTCTTC
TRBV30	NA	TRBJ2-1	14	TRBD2	CALSPSGSIYEQFF	TGTGCCCTCTCCCCTAGCGGGAGCATCTATGAGCAGTTCTTC
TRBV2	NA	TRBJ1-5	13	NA	CASSRDNNQPQHF	TGTGCCAGCAGTCGTGACAACAATCAGCCCCAGCATTTT
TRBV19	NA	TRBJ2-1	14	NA	CASSKLGSRDEQFF	TGTGCCAGTAGTAAGTTAGGGTCAAGGGATGAGCAGTTCTTC
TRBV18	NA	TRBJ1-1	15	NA	CASSPLRGGETEAFF	TGTGCCAGCTCACCACTAAGAGGGGGGGAGACTGAAGCTTTCTTT
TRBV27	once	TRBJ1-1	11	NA	CASFSLSEAFF	TGTGCCAGCTTCTCCCTCTCTGAAGCTTTCTTT
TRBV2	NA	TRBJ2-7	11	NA	CASRGSGRKYF	TGTGCCAGCAGGGGTTCAGGGAGGAAGTACTTC
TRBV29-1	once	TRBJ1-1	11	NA	CSGGEVAEAFF	TGCAGCGGAGGGGAAGTGGCTGAAGCTTTCTTT
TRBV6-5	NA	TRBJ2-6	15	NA	CASSLGGSGANVLTF	TGTGCCAGCAGCCTTGGCGGCTCTGGGGCCAACGTCCTGACTTTC
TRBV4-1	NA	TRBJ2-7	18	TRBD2	CASSQAVMGLAASYEQYF	TGCGCCAGCAGCCAAGCCGTAATGGGACTAGCGGCATCCTACGAGCAGTACTTC
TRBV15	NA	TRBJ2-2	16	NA	CATSRDIGGYTGELFF	TGTGCCACCAGCAGAGATATTGGGGGGTACACCGGGGAGCTGTTTTTT
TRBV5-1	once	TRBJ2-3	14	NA	CASSLREGLDTQYF	TGCGCCAGCAGCCTTCGAGAGGGCCTAGATACGCAGTATTTT
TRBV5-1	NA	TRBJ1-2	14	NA	CASSSVDSGYGYTF	TGCGCCAGCAGCTCCGTAGACAGCGGCTATGGCTACACCTTC
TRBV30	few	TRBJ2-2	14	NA	CACPGTFNTGELFF	TGTGCCTGTCCCGGGACATTTAACACCGGGGAGCTGTTTTTT
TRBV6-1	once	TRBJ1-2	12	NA	CASNFWSDGYTF	TGTGCCAGCAACTTCTGGAGCGATGGCTACACCTTC
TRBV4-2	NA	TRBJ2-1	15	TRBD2	CASSQDRLANNEQFF	TGTGCCAGCAGCCAAGATCGACTAGCCAACAATGAGCAGTTCTTC
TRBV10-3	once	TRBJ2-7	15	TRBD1	CAISGEGQGADEQYF	TGTGCCATCAGTGGAGAGGGACAGGGGGCGGACGAGCAGTACTTC
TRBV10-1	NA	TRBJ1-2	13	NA	CASSDGAERGYTF	TGCGCCAGCAGTGATGGGGCCGAAAGGGGCTACACCTTC
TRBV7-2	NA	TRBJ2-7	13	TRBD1	CASSLTGAYEQYF	TGTGCCAGCAGCTTGACAGGGGCCTACGAGCAGTACTTC
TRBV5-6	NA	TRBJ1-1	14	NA	CASSLWEWNTEAFF	TGTGCCAGCAGCCTATGGGAGTGGAACACTGAAGCTTTCTTT
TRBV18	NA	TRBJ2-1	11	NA	CASSRDWVQFF	TGTGCCAGCTCACGGGATTGGGTGCAGTTCTTC
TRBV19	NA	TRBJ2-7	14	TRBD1	CASRKTGAAGEQYF	TGTGCCAGTAGAAAGACAGGGGCCGCCGGGGAGCAGTACTTC
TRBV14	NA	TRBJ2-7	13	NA	CASSPTDSYEQYF	TGTGCCAGCAGCCCGACAGACTCCTACGAGCAGTACTTC
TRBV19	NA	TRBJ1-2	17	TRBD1	CASSTGTGERGDYGYTF	TGTGCCAGTAGTACCGGGACAGGGGAAAGAGGAGACTATGGCTACACCTTC
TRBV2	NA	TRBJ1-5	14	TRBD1	CASSPGQGNQPQHF	TGTGCCAGCAGTCCGGGACAGGGTAATCAGCCCCAGCATTTT
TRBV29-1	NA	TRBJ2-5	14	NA	CSVEGGRGQETQYF	TGCAGCGTTGAAGGGGGCAGAGGGCAAGAGACCCAGTACTTC
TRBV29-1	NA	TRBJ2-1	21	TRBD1	CSVDRTGFGFGLASIGDEQFF	TGCAGCGTTGACAGGACAGGGTTTGGTTTCGGCCTAGCATCCATTGGGGATGAGCAGTTCTTC
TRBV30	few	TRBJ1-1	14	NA	CASTLSGSHTEAFF	TGTGCCTCCACCCTATCAGGGTCCCACACTGAAGCTTTCTTT
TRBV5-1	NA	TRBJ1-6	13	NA	CASSLDYNSPLHF	TGCGCCAGCAGCTTGGACTATAATTCACCCCTCCACTTT
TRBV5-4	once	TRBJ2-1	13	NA	CASSLSPDHEQFF	TGTGCCAGCAGCTTATCCCCCGATCATGAGCAGTTCTTC
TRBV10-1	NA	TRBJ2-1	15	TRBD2	CASSEGGSGDNEQFF	TGCGCCAGCAGTGAAGGCGGGAGTGGTGACAATGAGCAGTTCTTC
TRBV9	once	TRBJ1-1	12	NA	CASSVFDTEAFF	TGTGCCAGCAGCGTATTTGACACTGAAGCTTTCTTT
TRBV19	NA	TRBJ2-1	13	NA	CASSSSMRGGQFF	TGTGCCAGTAGTAGTTCGATGCGAGGGGGGCAGTTCTTC
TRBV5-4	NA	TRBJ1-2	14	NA	CASSFHRVLYGYTF	TGTGCCAGCAGCTTTCACAGGGTTCTCTATGGCTACACCTTC
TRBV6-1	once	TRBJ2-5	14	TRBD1	CASRIGQAGATQYF	TGTGCCAGCAGGATAGGACAGGCGGGTGCGACCCAGTACTTC
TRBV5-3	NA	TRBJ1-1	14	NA	CARSLGQMNTEAFF	TGTGCCAGAAGCTTGGGGCAGATGAACACTGAAGCTTTCTTT
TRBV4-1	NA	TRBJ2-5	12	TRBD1	CASSHQMGQAYF	TGCGCCAGCAGCCACCAAATGGGACAGGCGTACTTC
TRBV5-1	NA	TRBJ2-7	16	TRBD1	CASSGGQGAGRPEQYF	TGCGCCAGCAGCGGAGGACAGGGGGCGGGAAGACCCGAGCAGTACTTC
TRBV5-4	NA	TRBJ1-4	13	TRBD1	CASSVDRVEKLFF	TGTGCCAGCAGCGTGGACAGGGTGGAAAAACTGTTTTTT
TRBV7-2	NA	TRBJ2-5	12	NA	CASSFGQETQYF	TGTGCCAGCAGCTTCGGCCAAGAGACCCAGTACTTC
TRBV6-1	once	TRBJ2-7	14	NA	CASSVWGVGSEQYF	TGTGCCAGCAGTGTTTGGGGGGTTGGAAGCGAGCAGTACTTC
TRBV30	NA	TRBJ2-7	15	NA	CAWSSPRTTHYEQYF	TGTGCCTGGAGTTCGCCGAGGACCACCCATTACGAGCAGTACTTC